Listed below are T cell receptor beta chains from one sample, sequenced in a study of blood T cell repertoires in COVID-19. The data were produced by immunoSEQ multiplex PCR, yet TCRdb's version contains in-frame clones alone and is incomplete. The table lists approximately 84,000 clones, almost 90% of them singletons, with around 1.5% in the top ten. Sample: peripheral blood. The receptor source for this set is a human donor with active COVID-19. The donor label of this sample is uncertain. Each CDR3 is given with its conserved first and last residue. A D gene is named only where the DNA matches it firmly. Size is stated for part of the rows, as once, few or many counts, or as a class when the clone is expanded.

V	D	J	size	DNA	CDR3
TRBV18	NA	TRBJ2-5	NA	TGTGCCAGCTCCCCCTTTCAAAGCGCGGAGACCCAGTACTTC	CASSPFQSAETQYF
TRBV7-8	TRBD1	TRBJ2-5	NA	TGTGCCAGCAGCACGAGTCTCCGGGACAGCGGCCAAGAGACCCAGTACTTC	CASSTSLRDSGQETQYF
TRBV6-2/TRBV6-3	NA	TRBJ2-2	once	TGTGCCAGCAGTTACCAGCGGTCAAGTACCGGGGAGCTGTTTTTT	CASSYQRSSTGELFF
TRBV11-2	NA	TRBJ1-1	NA	TGTGCCAGCAGCTTAGAGAGGAGGGGAAACACTGAAGCTTTCTTT	CASSLERRGNTEAFF
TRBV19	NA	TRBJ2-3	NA	TGTGCCAGTAGTATAAGGCAGGGCACAGATACGCAGTATTTT	CASSIRQGTDTQYF
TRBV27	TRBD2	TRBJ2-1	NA	TGTGCCAGCAGTAAATCTAGCGGGGTTTCCTACAATGAGCAGTTCTTC	CASSKSSGVSYNEQFF
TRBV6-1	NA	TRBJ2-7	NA	TGTGCCAGCAGTGAAGCGTGGGCAGGGACCTACGAGCAGTACTTC	CASSEAWAGTYEQYF
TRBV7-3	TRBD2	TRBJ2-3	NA	TGTGCCAGCAGCTTAGGGACTAGCGGGGGGGCCTCGGTGGGCACAGATACGCAGTATTTT	CASSLGTSGGASVGTDTQYF
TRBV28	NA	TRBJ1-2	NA	TGTGCCAGCAGGTCCCTCAGGGTTGGCTATGGCTACACCTTC	CASRSLRVGYGYTF
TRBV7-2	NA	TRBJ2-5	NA	TGTGCCAGCAGCTTAGTCTTAGTCCAAGAGACCCAGTACTTC	CASSLVLVQETQYF
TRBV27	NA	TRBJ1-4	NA	TGTGCCAGCAGTTTGGGAGGGGGAGAAAAACTGTTTTTT	CASSLGGGEKLFF
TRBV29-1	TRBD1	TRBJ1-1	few	TGCAGCGTTCAAGGGGGCTCTGGTACTGAAGCTTTCTTT	CSVQGGSGTEAFF
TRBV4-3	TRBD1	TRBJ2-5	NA	TGCGCCAGCAGCCTGTCCGGACAGGACCAAGAGACCCAGTACTTC	CASSLSGQDQETQYF
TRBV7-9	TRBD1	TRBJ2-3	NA	TGTGCCAGCAGCCCCCGACGGACAGGGGCAAACACAGATACGCAGTATTTT	CASSPRRTGANTDTQYF
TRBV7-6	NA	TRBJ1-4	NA	TGTGCCAGCAGCTTAGGCTCAACAGGGTTCGAAAAACTGTTTTTT	CASSLGSTGFEKLFF
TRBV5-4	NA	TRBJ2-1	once	TGTGCCAGCAGCTTGATCTACTACAATGAGCAGTTCTTC	CASSLIYYNEQFF
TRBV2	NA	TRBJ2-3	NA	TGTGCCAGCAGTGGGGGGGGGCGCACAGATACGCAGTATTTT	CASSGGGRTDTQYF
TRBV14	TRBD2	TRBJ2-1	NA	TGTGCCAGCCGAACTAGCGAGCCTAACAATGAGCAGTTCTTC	CASRTSEPNNEQFF
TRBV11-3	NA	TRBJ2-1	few	TGTGCCAGCAGCTTATCCCCTTTGGCCACAAATGAGCAGTTCTTC	CASSLSPLATNEQFF
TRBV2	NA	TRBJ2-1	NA	TGTGCCAGCAGTGAAGCTCGGGTCCCCGGGAATGAGCAGTTCTTC	CASSEARVPGNEQFF
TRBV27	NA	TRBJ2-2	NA	TGTGCCAGCAGTTTAAGGGGCGCCGGGGAGCTGTTTTTT	CASSLRGAGELFF
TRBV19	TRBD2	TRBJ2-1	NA	TGTGCCAGTAGTACGGGGGGGCCGAATGAGCAGTTCTTC	CASSTGGPNEQFF
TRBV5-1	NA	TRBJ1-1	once	TGCGCCAGCAGCTTGGTTGTTGGGCGGAACACTGAAGCTTTCTTT	CASSLVVGRNTEAFF
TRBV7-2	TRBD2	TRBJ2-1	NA	TGTGCCAGCAGCGCCCCTGCGGTAGCGGGGGGGAATTTCAATGAGCAGTTCTTC	CASSAPAVAGGNFNEQFF
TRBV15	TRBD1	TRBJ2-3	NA	TGTGCCACCAGCAGGGGGACAGGGGGGAGGGCAGATACGCAGTATTTT	CATSRGTGGRADTQYF
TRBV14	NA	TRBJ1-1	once	TGTGCCAGCAGCCAGCTACAGGGATCTGAAGCTTTCTTT	CASSQLQGSEAFF
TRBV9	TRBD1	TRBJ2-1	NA	TGTGCCAGCAGCGTATCCAGGGGGATAGGATATGAGCAGTTCTTC	CASSVSRGIGYEQFF
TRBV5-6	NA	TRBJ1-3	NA	TGTGCCAGCAGCCCCATGATTGTTGTCGGAGGGTCTGGAAACACCATATATTTT	CASSPMIVVGGSGNTIYF
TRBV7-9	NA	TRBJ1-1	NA	TGTGCCAGCAGCTTAGAACGGGACTTGAACACTGAAGCTTTCTTT	CASSLERDLNTEAFF
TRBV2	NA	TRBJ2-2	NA	TGTGCCAGCAGGGGGGCGACTACATACACCGGGGAGCTGTTTTTT	CASRGATTYTGELFF
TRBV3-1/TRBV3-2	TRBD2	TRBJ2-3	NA	TGTGCCAGCAGCTACAATAGCGGGGGGACCACTCCCGATACGCAGTATTTT	CASSYNSGGTTPDTQYF
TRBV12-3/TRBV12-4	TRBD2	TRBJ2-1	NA	TGTGCCAGCAGCCCAGCGACTAGCGGGTTTCAGTTCTTC	CASSPATSGFQFF
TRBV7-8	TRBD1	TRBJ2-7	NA	TGTGCCAGCAGCCTTCCGGGACAGGGGAGAGAGCAGTACTTC	CASSLPGQGREQYF